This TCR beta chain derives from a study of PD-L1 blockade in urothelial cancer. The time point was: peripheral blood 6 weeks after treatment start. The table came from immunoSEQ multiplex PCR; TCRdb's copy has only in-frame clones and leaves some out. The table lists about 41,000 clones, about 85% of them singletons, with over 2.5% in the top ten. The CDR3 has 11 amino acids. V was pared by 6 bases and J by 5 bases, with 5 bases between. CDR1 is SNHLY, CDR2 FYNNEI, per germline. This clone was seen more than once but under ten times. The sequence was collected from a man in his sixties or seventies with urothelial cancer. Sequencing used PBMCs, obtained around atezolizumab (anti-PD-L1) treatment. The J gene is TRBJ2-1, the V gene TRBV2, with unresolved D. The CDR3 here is CASSLNNEQFF. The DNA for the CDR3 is TGTGCCAGCAGCCTAAACAATGAGCAGTTCTTC.